The 10 T cell receptor beta chains reported below all come from one sample, sequenced in a study of T-cell reconstitution after alpha-beta-depleted transplantation in children. Study-level points and caveats: The main origin of T-cell counts and diversity one year after transplant was newly produced T cells.

These receptors' antigens are unknown. The library targeted TCRbeta and was prepared with unique molecular identifiers. TCRdb recomputed calls from the PCR reads with MiXCR, one row per CDR3 protein. The repertoire holds fewer than 350,000 distinct CDR3 sequences, with roughly 8.2% as singletons. The specimen was peripheral blood, collected 360 days after TCRalphabeta/CD19-depleted stem cell transplant. Receptors originate from a female patient aged 2-15 years who had a stem cell transplant for Fanconi anemia, so the T cells may come from the graft donor.

This clonotype appeared many times. The chain carries TRBV4-2 and TRBJ2-7; TRBD2 agrees at 14 bases. Germline loops: CDR1 LGHNA, CDR2 YNFKEQ. The ends lost 4 bases at V and 6 bases at J; junction bases unmatched: 8. The CDR3 totals 16 residues. In DNA, the CDR3 is TGTGCCAGCAGCCCTCTCGGACTAGCGGGAGGTGGCGAGCAGTACTTC. It translates to CASSPLGLAGGGEQYF.

Only a few counts were recorded for this clonotype. This chain joins TRBV19 and TRBJ1-5; perhaps TRBD1 as D (5 bases). CDR1 and CDR2 (germline): LNHDA, SQIVND (reference sequence). V was cut by 7 bases and J by 4 bases, with 8 bases left in between. This CDR3 contains 12 residues. CDR3 nucleotide sequence: TGTGCCAGTACGACAGAAAATCAGCCCCAGCATTTT. It encodes CASTTENQPQHF.

This clonotype was counted at least ten times. The chain couples TRBV29-1 to TRBJ2-5; D not resolved. The CDR3 contains 12 residues. CDR1 SQVTM and CDR2 ANQGSEA come from the germline V gene. V lost 7 bases, J lost 4 bases, and 13 bases lay in between. CDR3 protein: CSALMVAETQYF. CDR3 bases: TGCAGCGCCCTGATGGTGGCAGAGACCCAGTACTTC.

This clonotype occurred many times. The chain combines TRBV12-3 or TRBV12-4 with TRBJ2-1, with a possible D match to TRBD2 (5 bases). The CDR3 covers 15 residues. The V and J ends lost 5 bases and 0 bases respectively, with 11 bases between them. The CDR3 here is CASSVSARSYNEQFF. DNA of the CDR3: TGTGCCAGCAGTGTTAGCGCCCGCTCCTACAATGAGCAGTTCTTC.

The CDR3 coding sequence is TGTGCCAGCAGAATCTGGGACACCGATAATTCACCCCTCCACTTT. Translation gives CASRIWDTDNSPLHF. The rearrangement joins TRBV27 to TRBJ1-6; D is possibly TRBD1 (6 bases). Germline values: CDR1 MNHEY, CDR2 SMNVEV (reference sequence). V was cut by 6 bases and J by 5 bases, with 14 bases left in between. The CDR3 loop spans 15 amino acids.

This clonotype showed up just a few times. The chain recombines TRBV20-1 with TRBJ1-1; D is unclear. V lost 3 bases and J lost 0, with 8 bases in between. This CDR3 region has 13 residues. Germline-derived CDR1 and CDR2 are DFQATT and SNEGSKA (reference sequence). For the CDR3, the DNA is TGCAGTGCTAGCAAGGAAGTGAACACTGAAGCTTTCTTT. Its protein is CSASKEVNTEAFF.

The sample holds many counts of this clonotype. The J gene is TRBJ2-5, the V gene TRBV29-1, with D perhaps TRBD2 (5 bases). The germline gives CDR1 SQVTM, CDR2 ANQGSEA. The CDR3 has 15 amino acids. V gave up 0 bases and J gave up 4 bases, with 15 bases separating them. The chain's CDR3 is CSVEDSGEMSETQYF. CDR3 bases: TGCAGCGTTGAAGATTCCGGGGAGATGTCAGAGACCCAGTACTTC.

This clonotype was detected a few times. The chain combines TRBV2 with TRBJ2-2; the D gene is possibly TRBD1 (6 bases). The V end was cut by 4 bases, the J end by 1 base, with 16 bases between. Per the germline V gene, CDR1 is SNHLY and CDR2 is FYNNEI. This CDR3 has 17 amino acids. CDR3 in amino acids: CASSVRQDLENTGELFF. The CDR3, as DNA: TGTGCCAGCAGTGTCAGACAGGACCTCGAGAACACCGGGGAGCTGTTTTTT.

This clonotype has more than one count but fewer than ten. In DNA form, the CDR3 reads TGCGCCAGCGATAACGGACAGGGGGCGAGTATGAACACTGAAGCTTTCTTT. Protein: CASDNGQGASMNTEAFF. The chain uses TRBV5-1 and TRBJ1-1; 11 positions match TRBD1. V dropped 7 bases and J dropped 0; count of bases not matched to a gene: 11. The length of the CDR3 is 17 residues. The germline V gene encodes CDR1 SGHRS and CDR2 YFSETQ.

This clonotype was detected many times. This chain joins TRBV9 and TRBJ2-3; D possibly matches TRBD1 or TRBD2 (5 bases each). Germline-derived CDR1 and CDR2 are SGDLS and YYNGEE. The CDR3 spans 14 residues. Trimming cost V 0 bases and J 8 bases, with 13 bases left between them. The CDR3, as DNA: TGTGCCAGCAGCGTAGCCCCAGGGAGCGTTACGCAGTATTTT. This encodes CASSVAPGSVTQYF.